These T cell receptor beta chains were read from a single sample in a study of sequential checkpoint blockade in melanoma. Sequencing used immunoSEQ multiplex PCR; TCRdb keeps in-frame clones, though not all of them. The data contain 18,000 or so clones, 69% of them singletons. The sequenced sample was CD8+ T cells sorted from blood (inferred from file names), obtained from a patient given nivolumab and ipilimumab in sequence. The receptors were gathered from a human donor with melanoma. The CDR3 runs from the conserved cysteine through the conserved F or W. The D gene is left open where the match is weak. Clone size is given for some rows only: seen once, a few or many times, or a class if the clone is expanded.

J gene: TRBJ1-2
D gene: TRBD1
CDR3 length: 14
clone size: -
V gene: TRBV28
CDR3 protein: CASSFHNRGYGYTF
CDR3 DNA: TGTGCCAGCAGTTTTCATAACAGGGGCTATGGCTACACCTTC

J gene: TRBJ2-3
D gene: -
CDR3 length: 16
clone size: -
V gene: TRBV7-9
CDR3 protein: CASSLAGFGVADTQYF
CDR3 DNA: TGTGCCAGCAGCTTAGCGGGTTTCGGGGTAGCAGATACGCAGTATTTT

J gene: TRBJ1-1
D gene: -
CDR3 length: 18
clone size: once
V gene: TRBV14
CDR3 protein: CASSHRSRQAPLNTEAFF
CDR3 DNA: TGTGCCAGCAGCCACAGATCCCGACAGGCCCCTTTGAACACTGAAGCTTTCTTT

J gene: TRBJ2-1
D gene: TRBD1
CDR3 length: 14
clone size: large
V gene: TRBV10-2
CDR3 protein: CASSESTGVNEQFF
CDR3 DNA: TGCGCCAGCAGTGAGTCGACAGGGGTCAATGAGCAGTTCTTC

J gene: TRBJ2-1
D gene: TRBD2
CDR3 length: 16
clone size: once
V gene: TRBV28
CDR3 protein: CASSLRTSGIWDEQFF
CDR3 DNA: TGTGCCAGCAGTCTAAGGACTAGCGGGATCTGGGATGAGCAGTTCTTC

J gene: TRBJ2-1
D gene: TRBD2
CDR3 length: 15
clone size: -
V gene: TRBV29-1
CDR3 protein: CSVEASGPLDNEQFF
CDR3 DNA: TGCAGCGTTGAGGCTAGCGGGCCCCTGGACAATGAGCAGTTCTTC

J gene: TRBJ1-1
D gene: TRBD1
CDR3 length: 14
clone size: -
V gene: TRBV2
CDR3 protein: CASSDPTGSKKAFF
CDR3 DNA: TGTGCCAGCAGTGACCCGACAGGGAGTAAGAAAGCTTTCTTT

J gene: TRBJ2-1
D gene: TRBD2
CDR3 length: 19
clone size: few
V gene: TRBV5-6
CDR3 protein: CASSITGTSGRTSYNEQFF
CDR3 DNA: TGTGCCAGCAGCATTACCGGGACTAGCGGGAGAACATCCTACAATGAGCAGTTCTTC

J gene: TRBJ1-5
D gene: TRBD1
CDR3 length: 14
clone size: -
V gene: TRBV28
CDR3 protein: CASSWDRAAQPQHF
CDR3 DNA: TGTGCCAGCAGCTGGGACAGGGCGGCTCAGCCCCAGCATTTT

J gene: TRBJ2-7
D gene: TRBD1
CDR3 length: 16
clone size: -
V gene: TRBV9
CDR3 protein: CASSPDRTGSSYEQYF
CDR3 DNA: TGTGCCAGCAGCCCAGACCGGACAGGGAGCTCCTACGAGCAGTACTTC

J gene: TRBJ2-2
D gene: TRBD2
CDR3 length: 15
clone size: once
V gene: TRBV6-1
CDR3 protein: CASSEGLAGTGELFF
CDR3 DNA: TGTGCCAGCAGTGAGGGGCTAGCGGGCACCGGGGAGCTGTTTTTT

J gene: TRBJ1-4
D gene: -
CDR3 length: 18
clone size: few
V gene: TRBV7-9
CDR3 protein: CASSPHGVGVTTNEKLFF
CDR3 DNA: TGTGCCAGCAGCCCCCATGGGGTCGGGGTTACAACTAATGAAAAACTGTTTTTT

J gene: TRBJ1-1
D gene: -
CDR3 length: 15
clone size: few
V gene: TRBV7-3
CDR3 protein: CASSLGLGARSEAFF
CDR3 DNA: TGTGCCAGCAGCTTAGGACTGGGCGCGCGGTCTGAAGCTTTCTTT

J gene: TRBJ2-7
D gene: TRBD1
CDR3 length: 14
clone size: -
V gene: TRBV27
CDR3 protein: CASSSPGQGSEQYF
CDR3 DNA: TGTGCCAGCAGTTCCCCGGGACAGGGAAGCGAGCAGTACTTC

J gene: TRBJ1-1
D gene: TRBD1
CDR3 length: 17
clone size: -
V gene: TRBV28
CDR3 protein: CASSPLGTGFLGTEAFF
CDR3 DNA: TGTGCCAGCAGTCCGCTGGGGACAGGGTTCTTGGGCACTGAAGCTTTCTTT

J gene: TRBJ2-2
D gene: TRBD2
CDR3 length: 17
clone size: once
V gene: TRBV13
CDR3 protein: CASSPTGLAANTGELFF
CDR3 DNA: TGTGCCAGCAGCCCAACGGGACTAGCGGCGAACACCGGGGAGCTGTTTTTT

J gene: TRBJ2-1
D gene: -
CDR3 length: 13
clone size: -
V gene: TRBV7-2
CDR3 protein: CASSGGIYNEQFF
CDR3 DNA: TGTGCCAGCAGCGGCGGGATCTACAATGAGCAGTTCTTC

J gene: TRBJ1-6
D gene: -
CDR3 length: 19
clone size: -
V gene: TRBV5-4
CDR3 protein: CASSQDGGRGGQGNSPLHF
CDR3 DNA: TGTGCCAGCAGCCAAGATGGCGGAAGAGGAGGGCAAGGTAATTCACCCCTCCACTTT

J gene: TRBJ2-5
D gene: TRBD2
CDR3 length: 15
clone size: -
V gene: TRBV9
CDR3 protein: CASSAASGGQETQYF
CDR3 DNA: TGTGCCAGCAGCGCGGCTAGCGGGGGACAAGAGACCCAGTACTTC

J gene: TRBJ2-1
D gene: -
CDR3 length: 14
clone size: few
V gene: TRBV6-5
CDR3 protein: CASSAEGSYNEQFF
CDR3 DNA: TGTGCCAGCAGTGCGGAGGGGTCCTACAATGAGCAGTTCTTC

J gene: TRBJ2-7
D gene: TRBD1
CDR3 length: 14
clone size: -
V gene: TRBV4-1
CDR3 protein: CASSFRGGWYEQYF
CDR3 DNA: TGCGCCAGCAGCTTTAGAGGGGGCTGGTACGAGCAGTACTTC

J gene: TRBJ2-7
D gene: TRBD1
CDR3 length: 15
clone size: -
V gene: TRBV7-7
CDR3 protein: CASSPSATGAYEQYF
CDR3 DNA: TGCGCCAGCAGCCCGAGCGCGACAGGGGCCTACGAGCAGTACTTC

J gene: TRBJ2-3
D gene: TRBD2
CDR3 length: 17
clone size: few
V gene: TRBV2
CDR3 protein: CASSDYTNSGGADTQYF
CDR3 DNA: TGTGCCAGCAGTGATTATACGAATAGCGGGGGGGCCGATACGCAGTATTTT

J gene: TRBJ2-1
D gene: TRBD2
CDR3 length: 16
clone size: few
V gene: TRBV6-1
CDR3 protein: CASSEGLAVPYNEQFF
CDR3 DNA: TGTGCCAGCAGTGAAGGTCTAGCGGTACCTTACAATGAGCAGTTCTTC